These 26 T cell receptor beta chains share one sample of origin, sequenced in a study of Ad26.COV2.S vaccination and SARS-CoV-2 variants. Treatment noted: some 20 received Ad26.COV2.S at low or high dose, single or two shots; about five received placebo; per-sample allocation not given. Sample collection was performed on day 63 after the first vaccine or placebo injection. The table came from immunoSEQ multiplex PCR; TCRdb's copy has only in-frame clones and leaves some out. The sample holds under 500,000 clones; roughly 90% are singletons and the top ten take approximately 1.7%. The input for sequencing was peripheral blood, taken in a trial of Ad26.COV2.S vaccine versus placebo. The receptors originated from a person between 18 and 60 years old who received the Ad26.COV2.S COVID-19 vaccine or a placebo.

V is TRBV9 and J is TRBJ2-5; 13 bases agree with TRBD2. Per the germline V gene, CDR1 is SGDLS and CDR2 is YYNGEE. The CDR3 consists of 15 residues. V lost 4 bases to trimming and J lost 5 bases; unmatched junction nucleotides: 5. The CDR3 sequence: CASSKLAGGPETQYF. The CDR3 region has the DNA TGTGCCAGCAGCAAACTAGCGGGGGGGCCTGAGACCCAGTACTTC.

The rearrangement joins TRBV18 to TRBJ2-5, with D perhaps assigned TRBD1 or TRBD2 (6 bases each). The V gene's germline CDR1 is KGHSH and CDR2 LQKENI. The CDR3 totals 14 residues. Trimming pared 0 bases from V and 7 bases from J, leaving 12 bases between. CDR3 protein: CASSPPAGEATQYF. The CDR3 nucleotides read TGTGCCAGCTCACCACCGGCAGGGGAGGCGACCCAGTACTTC.

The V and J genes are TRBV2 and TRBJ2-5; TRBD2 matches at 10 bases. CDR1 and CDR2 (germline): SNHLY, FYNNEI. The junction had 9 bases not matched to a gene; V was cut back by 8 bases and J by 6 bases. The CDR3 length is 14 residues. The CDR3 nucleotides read TGTGCCAGCCGACGACTAGCGGGTGGGAAGACCCAGTACTTC. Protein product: CASRRLAGGKTQYF. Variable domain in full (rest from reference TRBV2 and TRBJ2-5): EPEVTQTPSHQVTQMGQEVILRCVPISNHLYFYWYRQILGQKVEFLVSFYNNEISEKSEIFDDQFSVERPDGSNFTLKIRSTKLEDSAMYFCASRRLAGGKTQYFGPGTRLLVL.

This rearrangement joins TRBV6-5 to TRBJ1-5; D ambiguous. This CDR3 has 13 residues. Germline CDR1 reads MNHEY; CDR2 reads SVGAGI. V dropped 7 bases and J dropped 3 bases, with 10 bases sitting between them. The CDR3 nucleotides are TGTGCCAGCAACGGGGATAACAATCAGCCCCAGCATTTT. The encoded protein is CASNGDNNQPQHF.

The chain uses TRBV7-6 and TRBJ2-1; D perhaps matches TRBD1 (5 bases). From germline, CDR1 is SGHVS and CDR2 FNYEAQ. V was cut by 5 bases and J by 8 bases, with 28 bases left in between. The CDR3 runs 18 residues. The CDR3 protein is CASSTNPKGSPPLDEQFF. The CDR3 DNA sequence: TGTGCCAGCAGCACCAACCCCAAGGGGTCACCCCCCCTCGATGAGCAGTTCTTC.

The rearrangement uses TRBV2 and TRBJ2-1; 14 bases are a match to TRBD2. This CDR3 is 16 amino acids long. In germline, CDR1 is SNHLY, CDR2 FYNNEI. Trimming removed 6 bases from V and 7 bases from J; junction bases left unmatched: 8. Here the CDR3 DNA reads TGTGCCAGCAGCCATATGACTAGCGGGGGGGCAAATGAGCAGTTCTTC. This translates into CASSHMTSGGANEQFF.

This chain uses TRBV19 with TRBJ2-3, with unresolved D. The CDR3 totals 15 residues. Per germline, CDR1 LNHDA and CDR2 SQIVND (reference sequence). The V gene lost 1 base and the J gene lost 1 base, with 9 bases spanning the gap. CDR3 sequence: CASSIGALGTDTQYF. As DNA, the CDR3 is TGTGCCAGTAGTATAGGGGCGCTGGGCACAGATACGCAGTATTTT. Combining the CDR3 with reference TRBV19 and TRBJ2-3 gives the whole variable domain DGGITQSPKYLFRKEGQNVTLSCEQNLNHDAMYWYRQDPGQGLRLIYYSQIVNDFQKGDIAEGYSVSREKKESFPLTVTSAQKNPTAFYLCASSIGALGTDTQYFGPGTRLTVL.

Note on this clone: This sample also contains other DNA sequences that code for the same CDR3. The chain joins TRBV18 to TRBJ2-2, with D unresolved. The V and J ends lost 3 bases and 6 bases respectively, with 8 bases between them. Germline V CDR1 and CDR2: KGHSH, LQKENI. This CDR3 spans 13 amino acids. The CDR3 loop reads CASSPPGAGELFF. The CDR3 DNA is TGTGCCAGCTCACCGCCAGGAGCCGGGGAGCTGTTTTTT.

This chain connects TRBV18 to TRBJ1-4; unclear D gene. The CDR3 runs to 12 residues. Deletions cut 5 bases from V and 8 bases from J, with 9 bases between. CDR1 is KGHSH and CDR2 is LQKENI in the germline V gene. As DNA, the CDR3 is TGTGCCAGCTCATACATGGCAGAAAAACTGTTTTTT. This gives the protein CASSYMAEKLFF.

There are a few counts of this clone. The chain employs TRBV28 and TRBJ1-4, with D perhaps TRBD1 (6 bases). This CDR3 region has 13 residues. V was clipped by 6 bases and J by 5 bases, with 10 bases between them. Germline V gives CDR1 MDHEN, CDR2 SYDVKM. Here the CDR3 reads CASRTDRNEKLFF. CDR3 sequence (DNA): TGTGCCAGCAGAACGGACAGAAATGAAAAACTGTTTTTT.

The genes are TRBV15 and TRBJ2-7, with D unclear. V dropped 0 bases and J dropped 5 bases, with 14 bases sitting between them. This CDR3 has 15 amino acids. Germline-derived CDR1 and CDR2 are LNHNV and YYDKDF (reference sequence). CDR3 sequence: CATSRDYSYPNEQYF. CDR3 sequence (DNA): TGTGCCACCAGCAGAGATTACTCCTACCCTAACGAGCAGTACTTC.

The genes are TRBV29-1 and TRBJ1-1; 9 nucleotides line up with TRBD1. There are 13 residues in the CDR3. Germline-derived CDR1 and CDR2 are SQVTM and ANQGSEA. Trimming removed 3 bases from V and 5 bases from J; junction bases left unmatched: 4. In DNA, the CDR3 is TGCAGCGTTGAGGGACAGGGTTTAACTGAAGCTTTCTTT. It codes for CSVEGQGLTEAFF.

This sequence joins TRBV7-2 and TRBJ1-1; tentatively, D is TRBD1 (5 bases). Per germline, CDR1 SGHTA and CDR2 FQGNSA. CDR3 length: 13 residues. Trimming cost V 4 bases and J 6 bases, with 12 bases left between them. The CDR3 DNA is TGTGCCAGCAGCTCTAACAGGATCCCTGAAGCTTTCTTT. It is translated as CASSSNRIPEAFF.

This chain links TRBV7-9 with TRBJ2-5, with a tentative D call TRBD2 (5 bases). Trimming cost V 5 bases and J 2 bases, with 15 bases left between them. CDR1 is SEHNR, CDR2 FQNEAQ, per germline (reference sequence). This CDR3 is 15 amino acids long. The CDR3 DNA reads TGTGCCAGCAGCCCCAGCCTCGGGGTACAAGAGACCCAGTACTTC. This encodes CASSPSLGVQETQYF.

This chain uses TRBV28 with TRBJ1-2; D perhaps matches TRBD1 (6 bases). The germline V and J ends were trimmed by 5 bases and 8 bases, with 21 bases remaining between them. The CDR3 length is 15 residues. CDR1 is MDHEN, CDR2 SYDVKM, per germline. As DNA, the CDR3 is TGTGCCAGCAGTCCGGGCCGGGGGCGCACAGTGGGCTACACCTTC. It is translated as CASSPGRGRTVGYTF.

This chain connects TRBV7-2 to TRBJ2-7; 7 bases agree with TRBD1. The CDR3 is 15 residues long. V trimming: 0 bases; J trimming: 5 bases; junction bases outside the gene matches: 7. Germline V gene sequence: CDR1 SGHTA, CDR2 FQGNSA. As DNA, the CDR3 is TGTGCCAGCAGCTTAGCACCAAACAGGGGCCACGAGCAGTACTTC. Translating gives CASSLAPNRGHEQYF.

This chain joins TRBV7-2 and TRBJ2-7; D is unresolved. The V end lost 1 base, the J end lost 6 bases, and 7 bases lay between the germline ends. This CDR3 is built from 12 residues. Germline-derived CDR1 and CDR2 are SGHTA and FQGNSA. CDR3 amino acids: CASSLEQTEQYF. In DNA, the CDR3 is TGTGCCAGCAGCTTAGAACAAACCGAGCAGTACTTC.

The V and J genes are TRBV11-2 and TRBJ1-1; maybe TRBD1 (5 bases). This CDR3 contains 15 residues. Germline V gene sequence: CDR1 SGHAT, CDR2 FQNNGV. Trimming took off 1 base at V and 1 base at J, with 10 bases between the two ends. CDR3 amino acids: CASSLGRAGNTEAFF. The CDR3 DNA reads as TGTGCCAGCAGCTTAGGCAGGGCAGGGAACACTGAAGCTTTCTTT.

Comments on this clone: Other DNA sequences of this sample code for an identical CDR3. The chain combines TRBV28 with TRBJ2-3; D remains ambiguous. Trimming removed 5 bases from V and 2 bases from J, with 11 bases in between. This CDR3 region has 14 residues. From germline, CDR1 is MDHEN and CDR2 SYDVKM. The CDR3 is CASSLQGSTDTQYF. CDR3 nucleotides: TGTGCCAGCAGTCTACAAGGCTCCACAGATACGCAGTATTTT.

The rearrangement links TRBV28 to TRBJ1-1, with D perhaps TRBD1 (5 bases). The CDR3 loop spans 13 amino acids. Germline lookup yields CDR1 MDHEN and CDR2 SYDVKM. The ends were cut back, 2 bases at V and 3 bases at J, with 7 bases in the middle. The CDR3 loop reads CASSLVGDTEAFF. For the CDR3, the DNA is TGTGCCAGCAGTTTAGTAGGGGACACTGAAGCTTTCTTT. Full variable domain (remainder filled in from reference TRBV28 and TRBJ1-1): DVKVTQSSRYLVKRTGEKVFLECVQDMDHENMFWYRQDPGLGLRLIYFSYDVKMKEKGDIPEGYSVSREKKERFSLILESASTNQTSMYLCASSLVGDTEAFFGQGTRLTVV.

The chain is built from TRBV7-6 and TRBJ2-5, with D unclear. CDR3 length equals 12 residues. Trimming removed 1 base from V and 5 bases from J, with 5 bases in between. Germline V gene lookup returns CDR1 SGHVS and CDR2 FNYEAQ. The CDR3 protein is CASSLVKETQYF. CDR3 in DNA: TGTGCCAGCAGCTTAGTTAAGGAGACCCAGTACTTC.

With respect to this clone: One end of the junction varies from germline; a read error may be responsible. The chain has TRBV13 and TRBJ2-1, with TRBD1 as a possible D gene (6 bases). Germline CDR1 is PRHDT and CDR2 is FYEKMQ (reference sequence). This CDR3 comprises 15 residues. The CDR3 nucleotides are TGTGCCAGCAGTTTAGGGGGTCCGTCCTACAATGAGCAGTTCTTC. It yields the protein CASSLGGPSYNEQFF.

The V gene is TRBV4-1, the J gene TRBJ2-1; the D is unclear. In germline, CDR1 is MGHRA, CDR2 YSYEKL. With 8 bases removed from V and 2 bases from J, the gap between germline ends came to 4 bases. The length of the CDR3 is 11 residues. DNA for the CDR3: TGCGCCAGCGCAGCCTACAATGAGCAGTTCTTC. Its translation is CASAAYNEQFF.

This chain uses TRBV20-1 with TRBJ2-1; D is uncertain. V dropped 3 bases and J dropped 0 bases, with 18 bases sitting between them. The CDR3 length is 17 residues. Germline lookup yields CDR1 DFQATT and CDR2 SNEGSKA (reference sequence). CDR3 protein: CSASDPRVGSSYNEQFF. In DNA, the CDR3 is TGCAGTGCTAGTGACCCTCGCGTGGGCAGCTCCTACAATGAGCAGTTCTTC.

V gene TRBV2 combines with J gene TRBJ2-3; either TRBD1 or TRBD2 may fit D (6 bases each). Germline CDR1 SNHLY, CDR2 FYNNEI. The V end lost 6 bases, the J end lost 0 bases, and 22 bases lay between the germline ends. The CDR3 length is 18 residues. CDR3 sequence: CASRGFRRGASSTDTQYF. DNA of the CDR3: TGTGCCAGCAGGGGATTCAGGAGGGGGGCTTCTAGCACAGATACGCAGTATTTT.

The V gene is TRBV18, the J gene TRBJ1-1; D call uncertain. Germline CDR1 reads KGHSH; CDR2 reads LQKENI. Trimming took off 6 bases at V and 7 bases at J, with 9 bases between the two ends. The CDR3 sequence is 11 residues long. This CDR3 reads CASSTVGEAFF. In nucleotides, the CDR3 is TGTGCCAGCTCCACGGTGGGTGAAGCTTTCTTT.